This entry concerns a single T cell receptor (beta chain). This clone came up once. Its antigen is not yet known. Base quality data are lacking; no much larger clone is found one base away. Via the germline V gene, CDR1 is SGHAT and CDR2 FQNNGV. Deletion took 1 base off V and 1 base off J, with a span of 8 bases between the germline ends. The CDR3 has 14 amino acids, counting the end cysteine and phenylalanine. The only DNA kept is the CDR3, 42 bases in frame from the first base. Libraries were made using the immunoSEQ multiplex PCR assay. The multiplex PCR relied on a mix of 60 forward primers for TCR Vbeta segments and 13 reverse primers for TCR Jbeta segments. A multiplex PCR assay on genomic DNA amplified the CDR3 region of rearranged TCR beta genes. Amplified TCR beta libraries were sequenced as 87-base-pair reads on the Illumina HiSeq System. In the authors' own workflow: A later analysis counted approximately 74 million unique TCR beta chains across the 700 or so repertoires, and some 11 million of these chains were shared by at least two donors. Raw reads were error-corrected and collapsed into unique sequences with a nearest-neighbor algorithm that merged closely related sequences to remove PCR and sequencing errors. V, D and J gene segments were assigned by aligning CDR3 sequences to IMGT reference sequences. Each retained sequence needed at least a six-nucleotide match to both a V gene segment and a J gene segment. Rearrangements were classified as productive when the CDR3 lacked stop codons and remained in frame with V and J, and all other rearrangements were classified as non-productive. CDR3 was defined by IMGT convention, running from the second conserved V-encoded cysteine to the conserved J-encoded phenylalanine. The earlier analysis of about 560 of the donors excluded any sequence lacking an unambiguous match to a single V gene segment. In an earlier analysis of a few hundred of the donors, a V segment was called functional when productive rearrangements were above 56.7%, and segregating when the standard deviation between donors exceeded 5%. A statistical classification framework was developed to diagnose cytomegalovirus status using the catalog of TCR beta chain sequences. In a later analysis, TCR nucleotide sequences were compared against IMGT/GENE-DB human TR gene sequences so that V and J genes could be assigned. In a later analysis, CDR3 sequences and most-parsimonious VDJ recombination scenarios were assigned using the TCRdist pipeline. In a later analysis, each TCR beta chain was defined by its CDR3 amino acid sequence together with its V-gene family, and reads without a unique V-gene family were excluded. A later analysis removed several hundred highly shared, low-generation-probability nucleotide sequences to deal with suspected cross-contamination and a sequencing artifact. In a later analysis, a clonal expansion index was calculated for each public chain from normalized within-repertoire ranks of inferred template counts. In a later analysis, generation probabilities were computed using a VDJ recombination model fitted to out-of-frame rearrangements, and the results were checked against IGoR. In a later analysis, hypergeometric tests were used to score TCR-TCR, TCR-HLA and TCR-CMV co-occurrence, with a repertoire-size bias correction applied to TCR pairs. To estimate false discovery rates, a later analysis permuted the HLA or CMV assignments 20 times. In a later analysis, co-occurring TCRs were grouped using DBSCAN, with TCRdist sequence similarity added in when clustering inside HLA-allele-positive subsets. Co-occurrence clustering excluded repertoires with fewer than 30,000 or more than 120,000 public chains, plus five with anomalous nucleotide sharing. As stored in TCRdb, this immuneACCESS dataset retains in-frame rearrangements with V and J assigned. A fraction of the clones does not appear; measured against another copy, unresolved V genes explain less than half of the discrepancy, and the remainder lacks a known reason. Clone size and the V and J calls come from that table; the DNA yielded D and trimming. The sample records some 200,000 clones, approximately 81% of which are singletons. Jointly, the top ten make up about 2.5% of the sample.

This sample was taken from a study of cytomegalovirus exposure and HLA in healthy donors (dated by TCRdb to 2016 to 2017). At the level of the whole study: In an earlier analysis of roughly 500 of the donors, approximately 300 Gb of sequence data and approximately 100 million unique TCR beta sequences from roughly 180 million T cells were reported. Donor age, sex, ethnicity and CMV serostatus were compiled together with the repertoire data. Along with the approximately 650-subject first cohort, a separate validation cohort of over a hundred different subjects was used. The study combined high-throughput TCR immunosequencing, statistical association of individual TCRs with disease status, and machine learning to predict cytomegalovirus infection status. On average, roughly 250,000 unique TCR beta nucleotide sequences were sequenced per donor among fewer than 500 genotyped donors of the cohort, with roughly 18% of those sequences being non-productive. In a later genetic analysis, genome-wide SNP genotypes for about 65% of the roughly 670 donors were used, and that subset was treated as a discovery cohort. Every repertoire in the discovery cohort had been generated on one and the same sequencing platform. To decide whether each TCR beta V gene segment behaved as functional or pseudogenic, an earlier analysis of fewer than 750 of the donors relied on high-throughput TCR beta sequencing. Rather than using new phenotypic data, the later analysis identified candidate immune exposures from TCR beta sequences and from how often those sequences occurred across donors. Roughly 300 gigabases of sequencing data and 70 million to 85 million unique TCR sequences were included in an early release covering over 600 HLA-typed donors. The study aimed to test whether signatures of past pathogen exposure could be identified by cataloging public T cell receptors. HLA typing included class I and class II loci at four-digit resolution. The study profiled the T cell repertoires of approximately 700 subjects by immunosequencing and related them to cytomegalovirus serostatus. A later analysis re-examined previously published TCR beta repertoires from about 670 donors and added high-resolution HLA genotyping to investigate patterns of TCR occurrence. Of the approximately 400 genotyped donors, approximately 80% fell in the genetic ancestry cluster associated with self-reported Caucasian donors. The number of donors typed differed by locus, with 629-630 for A, B, C, DRB1 and DQB1, 522 for DQA1, approximately 580 for DPA1, and roughly 450 for DPB1. Four to six DR-DQ haplotypes were handled as single units for association and clustering, since linkage in the cohort was strong.

In total, around 600 healthy bone marrow donors made up the cohort. All cohort members were sampled while nominally healthy, although unrecorded immune exposures were likely present. The donor was CMV seronegative and was included in the group of a few hundred seronegative cohort members. A peripheral blood sample was collected from each donor, and TCR beta sequencing was performed on peripheral blood mononuclear cells. Genomic DNA extraction from the blood cell samples was performed with the Qiagen DNeasy Blood Extraction Kit. Broad study findings and their caveats: A later analysis associated about 18,000 TCR beta sequences with specific HLA alleles at a false discovery rate of 0.05. The earlier analysis of some 560 of the donors excluded 15 to 20 rarely observed V segments, including chromosome 9 orphons, because counts were too low. The classifier was reported to diagnose cytomegalovirus status with high specificity and sensitivity in both the original and validation cohorts. According to a later analysis, TCR association rates differed among HLA loci, with DRB1 alleles showing the most associated TCRs and HLA-C alleles showing the fewest. Roughly uniform sequencing depth across donors was assumed in presence/absence analyses, although this assumption may not hold. Correlated functional status among segregating V segments might be attributable to linkage disequilibrium, but an unknown experimental factor could not be ruled out. In an earlier analysis of around 600 of the donors, most TCR beta V segments appeared in productive rearrangements about 90% or about 30% of the time, broadly matching IMGT annotations. The sequencing pipeline was judged likely to have produced a cluster of highly shared sequence variants as a technical artifact. For the cohort, immune exposure information was limited to CMV serostatus. Because HLA typing was unavailable for some donors at each locus, only the typed subset was used in association tests. A few of the identified cytomegalovirus-associated TCR beta chains were confirmed in vitro to be specific for cytomegalovirus antigens. The authors suggested that the approach could potentially be generalized to other disease states and immunological phenotypes. A later analysis found that HLA-associated TCR beta chains were more clonally expanded and had lower generation probabilities than equally common non-associated chains. A total of 164 TCR beta chains were listed by the study as associated with cytomegalovirus. In a later genetic analysis, fewer N-insertions in productive TCRs were reported among donors in an Asian-associated ancestry cluster than the roughly 700-donor mean. Across donors, most TCR sequences were observed very rarely, whereas some public TCRs were present in many individuals. According to a later analysis, most CMV-associated TCR beta chains appeared to be HLA-restricted, and the HLA associations seemed to be driven largely by CMV exposure. V-gene and J-gene trimming of TCR beta chains was associated with a missense DCLRE1C variant in a later genetic analysis, and the association was replicated in an independent cohort. Strong co-occurrence of HLA alleles, especially DR and DQ, made assigning TCR associations to individual alleles difficult. The 87-base-pair reads could not distinguish some IMGT-functional V segments, including TRBV6-2 and TRBV6-3, so those segments were excluded. Only TCR beta chains were sequenced in this cohort, and the absence of alpha or paired-chain data limited detectable features. A further reported finding was that TCR beta sequences accurately predicted the HLA-A and HLA-B alleles for most subjects in the first cohort. Several of the top co-occurrence clusters appeared to be linked to parvovirus B19, influenza, CMV and Epstein-Barr virus, according to a later analysis.

The source material was PBMCs. The sequence was collected from a woman in her 50s in good health and CMV-seronegative. The rearrangement joined TRBV11-2 to TRBJ2-7; a tentative D call is TRBD1 (6 bases match). CDR3 loop: CASSLVTGSYEQYF. The DNA sequence is given as TGTGCCAGCAGCTTAGTTACAGGGTCCTACGAGCAGTACTTC. The CDR3, completed at both ends by the reference TRBV11-2 and TRBJ2-7 genes, gives the full variable domain EAGVAQSPRYKIIEKRQSVAFWCNPISGHATLYWYQQILGQGPKLLIQFQNNGVVDDSQLPKDRFSAERLKGVDSTLKIQPAKLEDSAVYLCASSLVTGSYEQYFGPGTRLTVT.